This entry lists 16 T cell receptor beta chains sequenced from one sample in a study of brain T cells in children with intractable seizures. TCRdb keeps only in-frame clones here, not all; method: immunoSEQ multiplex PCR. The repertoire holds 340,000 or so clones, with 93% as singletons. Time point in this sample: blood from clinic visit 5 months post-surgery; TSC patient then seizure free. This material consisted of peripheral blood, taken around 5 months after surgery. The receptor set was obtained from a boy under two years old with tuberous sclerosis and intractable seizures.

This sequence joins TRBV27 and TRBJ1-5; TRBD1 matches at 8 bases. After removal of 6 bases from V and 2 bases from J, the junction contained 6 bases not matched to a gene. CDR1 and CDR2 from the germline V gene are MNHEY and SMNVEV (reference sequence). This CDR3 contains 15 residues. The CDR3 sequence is CASRPETGGNQPQHF. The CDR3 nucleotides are TGTGCCAGCAGGCCCGAGACAGGGGGCAATCAGCCCCAGCATTTT.

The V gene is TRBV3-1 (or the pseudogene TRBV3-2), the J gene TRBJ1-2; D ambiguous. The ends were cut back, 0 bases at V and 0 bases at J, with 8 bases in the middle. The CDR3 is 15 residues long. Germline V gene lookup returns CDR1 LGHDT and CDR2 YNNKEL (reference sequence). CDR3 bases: TGTGCCAGCAGCCAAGAGGTCGGAACTAACTATGGCTACACCTTC. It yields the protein CASSQEVGTNYGYTF.

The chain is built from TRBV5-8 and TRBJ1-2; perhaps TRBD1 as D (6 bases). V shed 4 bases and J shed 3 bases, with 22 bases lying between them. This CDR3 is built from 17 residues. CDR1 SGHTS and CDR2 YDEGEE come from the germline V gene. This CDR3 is CASSGLGGSRGDYGYTF. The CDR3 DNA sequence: TGTGCCAGCAGCGGTCTGGGAGGATCAAGGGGGGACTATGGCTACACCTTC. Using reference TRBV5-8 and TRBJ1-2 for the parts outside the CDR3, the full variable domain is EAGVTQSPTHLIKTRGQQATLRCSPISGHTSVYWYQQALGLGLQFLLWYDEGEERNRGNFPPRFSGRQFPNYSSELNVNALELEDSALYLCASSGLGGSRGDYGYTFGSGTRLTVV.

CDR3 region: CASSTSETDTQYF. As DNA, the CDR3 is TGTGCCAGCAGCACCTCCGAGACAGATACGCAGTATTTT. This chain connects TRBV12-3 or TRBV12-4 to TRBJ2-3; D uncertain. Trimming stripped 6 bases from V and 3 bases from J, with 10 bases between. The CDR3 length is 13 residues.

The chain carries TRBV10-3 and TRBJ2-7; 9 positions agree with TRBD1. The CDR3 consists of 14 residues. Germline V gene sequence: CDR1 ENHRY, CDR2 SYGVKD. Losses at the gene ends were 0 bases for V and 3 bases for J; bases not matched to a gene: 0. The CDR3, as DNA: TGTGCCATCAGTGAGTCGACAGGGGGCTACGAGCAGTACTTC. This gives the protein CAISESTGGYEQYF.

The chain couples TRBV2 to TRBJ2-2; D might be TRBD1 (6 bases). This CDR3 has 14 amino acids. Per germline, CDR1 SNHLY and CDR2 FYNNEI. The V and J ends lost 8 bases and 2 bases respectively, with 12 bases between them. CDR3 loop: CASQTGHNTGELFF. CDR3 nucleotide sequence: TGTGCCAGCCAAACAGGGCATAACACCGGGGAGCTGTTTTTT.

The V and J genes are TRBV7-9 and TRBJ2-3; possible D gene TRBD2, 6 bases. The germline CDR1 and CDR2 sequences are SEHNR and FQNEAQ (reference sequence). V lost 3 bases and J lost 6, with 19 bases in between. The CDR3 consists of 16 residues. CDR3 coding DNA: TGTGCCAGCAGCTTCTCCGGGGGTGGGGCCGGGGATACGCAGTATTTT. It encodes CASSFSGGGAGDTQYF.

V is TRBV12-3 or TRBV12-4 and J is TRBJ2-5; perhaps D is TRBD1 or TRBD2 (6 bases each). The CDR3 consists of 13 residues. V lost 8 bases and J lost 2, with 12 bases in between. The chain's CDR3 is CASWGAEQETQYF. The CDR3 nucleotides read TGTGCCAGCTGGGGGGCTGAACAAGAGACCCAGTACTTC.

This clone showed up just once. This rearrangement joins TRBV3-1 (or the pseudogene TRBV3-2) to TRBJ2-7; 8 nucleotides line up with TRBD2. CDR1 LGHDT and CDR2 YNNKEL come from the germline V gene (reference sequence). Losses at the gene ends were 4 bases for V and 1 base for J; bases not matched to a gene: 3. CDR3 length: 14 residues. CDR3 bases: TGTGCCAGCAGCCTAGGACTAGCATCCTACGAGCAGTACTTC. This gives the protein CASSLGLASYEQYF.

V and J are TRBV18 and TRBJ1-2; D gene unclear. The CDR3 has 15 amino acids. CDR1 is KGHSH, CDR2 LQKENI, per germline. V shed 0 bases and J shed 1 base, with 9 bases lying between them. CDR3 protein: CASSPPGRINYGYTF. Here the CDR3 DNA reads TGTGCCAGCTCACCACCGGGCAGGATTAACTATGGCTACACCTTC.

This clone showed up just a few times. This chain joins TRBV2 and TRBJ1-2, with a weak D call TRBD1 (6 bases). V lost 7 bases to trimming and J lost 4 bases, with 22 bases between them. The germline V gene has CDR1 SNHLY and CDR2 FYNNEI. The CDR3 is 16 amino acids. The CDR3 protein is CASIPTGTENSYGYTF. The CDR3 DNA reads TGTGCCAGCATTCCCACAGGGACCGAGAACTCCTATGGCTACACCTTC.

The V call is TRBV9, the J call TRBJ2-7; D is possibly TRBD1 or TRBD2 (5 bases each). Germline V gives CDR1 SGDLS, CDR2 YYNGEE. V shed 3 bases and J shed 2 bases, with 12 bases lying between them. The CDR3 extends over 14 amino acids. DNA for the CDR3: TGTGCCAGCAGCGCCGGGACGTCTACCTACGAGCAGTACTTC. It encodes CASSAGTSTYEQYF.

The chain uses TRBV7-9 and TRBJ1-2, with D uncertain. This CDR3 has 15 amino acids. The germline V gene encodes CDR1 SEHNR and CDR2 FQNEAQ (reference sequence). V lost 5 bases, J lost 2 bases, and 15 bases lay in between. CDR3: CASSRPIDGNYGYTF. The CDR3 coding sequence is TGTGCCAGCAGCCGCCCCATCGACGGGAACTATGGCTACACCTTC.

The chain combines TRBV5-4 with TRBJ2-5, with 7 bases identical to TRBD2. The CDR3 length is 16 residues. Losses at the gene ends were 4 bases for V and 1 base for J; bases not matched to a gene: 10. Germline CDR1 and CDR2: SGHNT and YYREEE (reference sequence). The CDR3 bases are TGTGCCAGCAGCCCGTTCCTAGCGGCAGTCCAAGAGACCCAGTACTTC. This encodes CASSPFLAAVQETQYF.

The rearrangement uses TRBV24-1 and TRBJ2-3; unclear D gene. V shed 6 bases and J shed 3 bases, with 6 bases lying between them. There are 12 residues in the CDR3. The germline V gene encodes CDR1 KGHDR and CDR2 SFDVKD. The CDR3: CATSSSTDTQYF. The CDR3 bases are TGTGCCACCAGTTCAAGTACAGATACGCAGTATTTT.

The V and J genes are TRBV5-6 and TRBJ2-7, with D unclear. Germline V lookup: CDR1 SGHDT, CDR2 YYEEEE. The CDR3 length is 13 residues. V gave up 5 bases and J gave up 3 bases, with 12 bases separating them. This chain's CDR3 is CASSQTAIYEQYF. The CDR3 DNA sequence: TGTGCCAGCAGTCAGACCGCCATCTACGAGCAGTACTTC. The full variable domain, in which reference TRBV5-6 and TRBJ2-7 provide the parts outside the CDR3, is DAGVTQSPTHLIKTRGQQVTLRCSPKSGHDTVSWYQQALGQGPQFIFQYYEEEERQRGNFPDRFSGHQFPNYSSELNVNALLLGDSALYLCASSQTAIYEQYFGPGTRLTVT.